This T cell receptor (beta chain) was sequenced for a study of Ad26.COV2.S vaccination and SARS-CoV-2 variants (dated by TCRdb to about 2021). Study-wide context: Sequencing of the TCRbeta repertoire served to evaluate the specificity and breadth of SARS-CoV-2-reactive T cell receptors following Ad26.COV2.S vaccination. A total of 32 samples were included in the TCR-sequenced set, comprising around 19 Ad26.COV2.S vaccine recipients, 5 placebo recipients and 8 SARS-CoV-2 convalescent individuals.

Measured from the cysteine to the phenylalanine, the CDR3 is 13 residues long. The entry retains the CDR3 DNA only, 39 bases that are in frame from base 1. For CDR1 and CDR2, the germline V gene lists SGHTA and FQGNSA. Trimming at the junction amounts to 1 base on V and 11 bases on J, and the germline ends lie 14 bases apart. The research as a whole found: Comparable non-spike TCR breadth was observed between vaccine and placebo recipients, consistent with only spike being contained in the vaccine. Higher spike-specific TCR breadth was observed in Ad26.COV2.S recipients than in placebo recipients (P = 0.0014). It was noted by the authors that total T cell responses may have been underestimated by the TCR breadth and depth analyses. After vaccination, spike-specific CD8+ and CD4+ T cell responses were reported to show substantial breadth.

The immunoSEQ Assay was the method used to sequence TCRbeta CDR3 regions. After extraction, genomic DNA underwent amplification by bias-controlled multiplex PCR, followed by high-throughput sequencing. The study's own analysis went as follows. To quantify the absolute abundance of every unique TCRbeta CDR3 region, sequences were collapsed and filtered. Usable DNA was measured by amplifying reference genes present in all nucleated cells, and TCRbeta template counts were normalized to that usable DNA to estimate T cell fraction. Repertoire TCRs were annotated as SARS-CoV-2-specific when V gene, CDR3 amino acid sequence and J gene were exactly matched to a known reactive TCR set. The reference SARS-CoV-2 TCR set was derived from MIRA and filtered for enrichment in COVID-19-positive ImmuneCODE repertoires, a step that removed public or cross-reactive TCRs. Using the MIRA antigens, annotated TCRs were further analysed by specific ORF or by position within an ORF. Depth was the summed frequency of annotated unique rearrangements, while breadth was defined as annotated unique rearrangements over total unique productive rearrangements. Group comparisons of TCR breadth used two-sided Wilcoxon rank-sum tests. The table was pulled from immuneACCESS by TCRdb, which kept in-frame rearrangements only. Such tables lose some clones; where checked, under half of the loss comes from unresolved V genes, and the rest has no known cause. V, J and clone size were drawn from that table, and D and trimming were deduced from the DNA. Present in this sample are over 110,000 clones, roughly 88% of which were seen just once. The biggest ten clones account for less than 6% of the sample.

Notes on this clone: Its antigen has not been determined. No base-level quality is on record; no much larger clone is a single base apart.

The time point label on this specimen signifies: individuals recovered from natural SARS-CoV-2 infection. Source: peripheral blood, taken after recovery from COVID-19. The sequence derives from a human donor who had recovered from COVID-19. In this chain, TRBV7-2 is recombined with TRBJ1-1; TRBD1 might be the D gene, on 6 matching bases. Here the CDR3 is given as CASSLEGGRGAFF. The DNA sequence follows: TGTGCCAGCAGCTTAGAGGGGGGACGGGGCGCTTTCTTT.